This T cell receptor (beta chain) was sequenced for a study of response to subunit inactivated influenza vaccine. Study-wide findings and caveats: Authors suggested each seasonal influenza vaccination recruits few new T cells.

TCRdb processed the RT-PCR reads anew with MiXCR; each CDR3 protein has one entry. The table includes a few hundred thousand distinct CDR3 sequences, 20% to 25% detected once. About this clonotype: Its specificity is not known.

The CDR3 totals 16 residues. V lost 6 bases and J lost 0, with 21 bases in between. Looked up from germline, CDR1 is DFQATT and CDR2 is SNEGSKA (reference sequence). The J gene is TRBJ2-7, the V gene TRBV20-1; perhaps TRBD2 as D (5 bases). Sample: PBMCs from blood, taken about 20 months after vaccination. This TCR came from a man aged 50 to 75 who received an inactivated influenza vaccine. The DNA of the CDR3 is TGCAGTGCCCTGAATACCCGGGGTTTAACCTCCTACGAGCAGTACTTC. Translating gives CSALNTRGLTSYEQYF.